Below are 27 T cell receptor beta chains sequenced from a single sample in a study of shared clonotypes between healthy human individuals. This table comes from immunoSEQ multiplex PCR, and its TCRdb copy is limited to in-frame clones, with some not included. The table has roughly 2.2 million clones, about 92% seen once; the top ten hold 0.39%. The sample taken for sequencing was naive CD4+ T cells from PBMCs. Subset noted: CD45RA+ positively selected. The origin of the receptors is a man in his late teens or twenties in good health. Some clones in this sample may be carry-over from other donors' samples.

This chain connects TRBV25-1 to TRBJ2-5; 7 bases line up with TRBD1. The length of the CDR3 is 14 residues. With V trimmed by 4 bases and J by 8 bases, 10 bases remained unmatched. Germline assignment: CDR1 MGHDK and CDR2 SYGVNS. The CDR3 sequence: CASSGAGTDSTQYF. The CDR3 region has the DNA TGTGCCAGCAGTGGGGCCGGGACAGACAGTACCCAGTACTTC.

The V and J genes are TRBV7-2 and TRBJ1-5; tentatively, D is TRBD1 (5 bases). V lost 5 bases and J lost 3, with 14 bases in between. This CDR3 has 15 amino acids. CDR1 is SGHTA and CDR2 is FQGNSA in the germline V gene. CDR3 sequence: CASSLRDGFNQPQHF. The CDR3 nucleotides read TGTGCCAGCAGCCTCCGGGACGGATTCAATCAGCCCCAGCATTTT.

This chain links TRBV5-1 with TRBJ1-4, with 8 bases aligning to TRBD1. The CDR3 runs 14 residues. Germline V gene sequence: CDR1 SGHRS, CDR2 YFSETQ. J lost 6 bases, V lost 4 bases, and 5 bases had no gene match. The chain's CDR3 is CASSQDRVDEKLFF. Written as DNA, the CDR3 is TGCGCCAGCAGCCAGGACAGGGTGGATGAAAAACTGTTTTTT.

The chain employs TRBV4-3 and TRBJ1-1, with D uncertain. V was pared by 4 bases and J by 1 base, with 7 bases between. The CDR3 is 13 residues long. From germline, CDR1 is LGHNA and CDR2 YSLEER. The CDR3 region has the DNA TGCGCCAGCAGCCGCAGACCGAACACTGAAGCTTTCTTT. Translation gives CASSRRPNTEAFF.

The V gene is TRBV27, the J gene TRBJ2-7; D perhaps matches TRBD2 (6 bases). The CDR3 has 13 residues. Per the germline V gene, CDR1 is MNHEY and CDR2 is SMNVEV (reference sequence). V was cut by 0 bases and J by 6 bases, with 9 bases left in between. The CDR3 protein is CASSLSLGLEQYF. For the CDR3, the DNA is TGTGCCAGCAGTTTATCGCTGGGACTCGAGCAGTACTTC.

The chain couples TRBV2 to TRBJ2-1; TRBD2 matches at 7 bases. CDR1 and CDR2 from the germline V gene are SNHLY and FYNNEI. V was pared by 6 bases and J by 1 base, with 3 bases of the junction left unmatched. The CDR3 is 14 residues long. The CDR3 protein is CASRGGLSYNEQFF. The CDR3 DNA is TGTGCCAGCAGGGGGGGGTTATCCTACAATGAGCAGTTCTTC.

Points on this clone: This CDR3 is also generated by other DNA sequences in the sample. The chain links TRBV28 to TRBJ2-3; perhaps TRBD1 as D (6 bases). Germline lookup yields CDR1 MDHEN and CDR2 SYDVKM. Trimming left V 5 bases short and J 0 bases short, with 12 bases between. The CDR3 has 15 residues. CDR3 coding DNA: TGTGCCAGCAGTCCCCAGGGGTCCAGCACAGATACGCAGTATTTT. As protein: CASSPQGSSTDTQYF.

Of note for this clone: Other DNA variants within this sample encode the same CDR3. V usage is TRBV5-1 and J usage is TRBJ2-7; 7 bases line up with TRBD1. Germline CDR1 reads SGHRS; CDR2 reads YFSETQ. V shed 0 bases, J shed 0 bases, and the junction held 3 bases outside the gene matches. The CDR3 sequence is 15 residues long. The CDR3 spells CASSLVGTDSYEQYF. Here the CDR3 DNA reads TGCGCCAGCAGCTTGGTAGGGACAGACTCCTACGAGCAGTACTTC.

For this clone: Other nucleotide sequences from this sample produce the same CDR3. The J gene is TRBJ2-3, the V gene TRBV5-1; possibly TRBD2 for D (5 bases). Trimming took 0 bases from V and 0 from J, leaving 8 bases between them. Germline V gives CDR1 SGHRS, CDR2 YFSETQ. The CDR3 consists of 15 residues. In DNA form, the CDR3 reads TGCGCCAGCAGCTTGGCCGGCGGGAGCACAGATACGCAGTATTTT. Residues: CASSLAGGSTDTQYF.

A word on this clone: Other DNA sequences in the same sample also yield this CDR3. The chain carries TRBV18 and TRBJ1-1; D not certain. The CDR3 has 13 residues. V lost 2 bases, J lost 0 bases, and 4 bases lay in between. Looked up from germline, CDR1 is KGHSH and CDR2 is LQKENI. The CDR3 nucleotides are TGTGCCAGCTCACCAGCGATGAACACTGAAGCTTTCTTT. This sequence encodes CASSPAMNTEAFF.

V usage is TRBV28 and J usage is TRBJ2-7, with a possible D match to TRBD1 (5 bases). CDR3 size: 15 residues. V gave up 2 bases and J gave up 3 bases, with 14 bases separating them. The germline V gene encodes CDR1 MDHEN and CDR2 SYDVKM. The CDR3 sequence is CASSLRGQANYEQYF. CDR3 DNA sequence: TGTGCCAGCAGTTTAAGGGGCCAGGCAAACTACGAGCAGTACTTC.

This chain uses TRBV18 with TRBJ2-3; tentative D call: TRBD2 (5 bases). V dropped 2 bases and J dropped 4 bases, with 10 bases sitting between them. The CDR3 length is 14 residues. The germline V gene has CDR1 KGHSH and CDR2 LQKENI. In DNA form, the CDR3 reads TGTGCCAGCTCACCAGTATCGGGGTCAGATACGCAGTATTTT. Translated, it gives CASSPVSGSDTQYF.

The V gene is TRBV28, the J gene TRBJ2-7, with 7 bases that match TRBD1. Looked up from germline, CDR1 is MDHEN and CDR2 is SYDVKM. CDR3 length: 12 residues. The trim removed 7 bases at V and 5 bases at J, leaving 5 bases unmatched. The CDR3 DNA follows: TGTGCCAGCACCGTGACAGGGAACGAGCAGTACTTC. As protein: CASTVTGNEQYF. Drawing the rest from reference TRBV28 and TRBJ2-7, the complete variable domain is DVKVTQSSRYLVKRTGEKVFLECVQDMDHENMFWYRQDPGLGLRLIYFSYDVKMKEKGDIPEGYSVSREKKERFSLILESASTNQTSMYLCASTVTGNEQYFGPGTRLTVT.

This clone was counted a single time. The J gene is TRBJ2-1, the V gene TRBV11-3; 9 nucleotides agree with TRBD1. This CDR3 spans 15 amino acids. Germline V gene sequence: CDR1 SGHNT, CDR2 YENEEA. Unmatched junction bases numbered 5, after V lost 5 bases and J lost 3 bases. Here the CDR3 reads CASSQGQGVYNEQFF. In DNA form, the CDR3 reads TGTGCCAGCAGCCAGGGACAGGGAGTCTACAATGAGCAGTTCTTC.

The CDR3 here is CASSSVGDRVQFF. The CDR3 coding sequence is TGTGCCAGCAGTTCTGTGGGTGACAGGGTACAGTTCTTC. V usage is TRBV28 and J usage is TRBJ2-1; 7 bases agree with TRBD1. Germline values: CDR1 MDHEN, CDR2 SYDVKM. V gave up 4 bases and J gave up 13 bases; unmatched junction bases: 10. The CDR3 covers 13 residues.

V and J are TRBV5-1 and TRBJ2-7; 8 nucleotides line up with TRBD1. V lost 4 bases, J lost 2 bases, and 8 bases stayed unmatched. Germline V gene lookup returns CDR1 SGHRS and CDR2 YFSETQ. This CDR3 spans 15 amino acids. The CDR3 protein is CASSPRTGPAYEQYF. The CDR3 DNA reads TGCGCCAGCAGCCCACGGACAGGGCCCGCCTACGAGCAGTACTTC.

The rearrangement links TRBV28 to TRBJ1-2, with D maybe TRBD1 (5 bases). The CDR3 extends over 15 amino acids. With 3 bases removed from V and 5 bases from J, the gap between germline ends came to 16 bases. CDR1 MDHEN and CDR2 SYDVKM come from the germline V gene. This CDR3 is CASSLGDREGYGYTF. DNA of the CDR3: TGTGCCAGCAGTTTGGGGGACCGGGAGGGGTATGGCTACACCTTC.

V is TRBV5-6 and J is TRBJ1-3, with D uncertain. V was clipped by 0 bases and J by 0 bases, with 13 bases between them. Germline assignment: CDR1 SGHDT and CDR2 YYEEEE. CDR3 length equals 17 residues. The CDR3 loop is CASSLGAGHRSGNTIYF. CDR3 DNA sequence: TGTGCCAGCAGCTTGGGTGCGGGCCACCGCTCTGGAAACACCATATATTTT.

The rearrangement uses TRBV7-3 and TRBJ2-3; D gene ambiguous. The ends were cut back, 1 base at V and 2 bases at J, with 4 bases in the middle. CDR1 is SGHTA and CDR2 is FQGTGA in the germline V gene. The CDR3 consists of 13 residues. In DNA, the CDR3 is TGTGCCAGCAGCTTAAGACCCACAGATACGCAGTATTTT. It translates to CASSLRPTDTQYF.

The chain links TRBV11-2 to TRBJ2-1; D gene ambiguous. This CDR3 contains 14 residues. Trimming removed 5 bases at V and 7 bases at J, with 15 bases between. CDR1 SGHAT and CDR2 FQNNGV come from the germline V gene. The CDR3: CASSRLHVSNEQFF. The CDR3 nucleotides read TGTGCCAGCAGCCGCCTCCACGTTAGTAATGAGCAGTTCTTC.

This clone appeared once. This chain joins TRBV4-3 and TRBJ2-7, with D uncertain. Trimming took off 4 bases at V and 1 base at J, with 17 bases between the two ends. CDR1 is LGHNA and CDR2 is YSLEER in the germline V gene. The CDR3 consists of 16 residues. In nucleotides, the CDR3 is TGCGCCAGCAGCCCAAGTTTATGGCTTCTATCCTACGAGCAGTACTTC. Its translation is CASSPSLWLLSYEQYF.

The rearrangement uses TRBV5-4 and TRBJ2-5; the match to TRBD2 covers 10 bases. J lost 5 bases, V lost 4 bases, and 11 bases had no gene match. CDR1 and CDR2 (germline): SGHNT, YYREEE (reference sequence). This CDR3 is 16 amino acids long. The CDR3 coding sequence is TGTGCCAGCAGCCCGCCTAGCGGGAGAGGGGCGGAGACCCAGTACTTC. Protein product: CASSPPSGRGAETQYF.

The rearrangement joins TRBV30 to TRBJ1-2; no clear D gene. V lost 3 bases, J lost 2 bases, and 7 bases lay in between. This CDR3 has 12 residues. CDR1 and CDR2 from the germline V gene are GTSNPN and SVGIG (reference sequence). The CDR3 coding sequence is TGTGCCTGGAGGCCGGTAAACTATGGCTACACCTTC. It translates to CAWRPVNYGYTF. The complete variable domain, with remaining parts taken from reference TRBV30 and TRBJ1-2, reads SQTIHQWPATLVQPVGSPLSLECTVEGTSNPNLYWYRQAAGRGLQLLFYSVGIGQISSEVPQNLSASRPQDRQFILSSKKLLLSDSGFYLCAWRPVNYGYTFGSGTRLTVV.

V and J are TRBV10-3 and TRBJ1-1; 7 bases map to TRBD1. Germline V gene lookup returns CDR1 ENHRY and CDR2 SYGVKD. The trim removed 6 bases at V and 0 bases at J, leaving 7 bases unmatched. The CDR3 has 15 residues. The CDR3 reads CAISERQGVNTEAFF. CDR3 bases: TGTGCCATCAGCGAAAGACAGGGAGTGAACACTGAAGCTTTCTTT.

CDR3: CASSGLTGGGGQPQHF. CDR3 DNA: TGTGCCAGCAGCGGCCTTACAGGGGGCGGAGGACAGCCCCAGCATTTT. The gene calls are TRBV7-9 and TRBJ1-5, with 9 positions matching TRBD1. This CDR3 spans 16 amino acids. V trimming: 5 bases; J trimming: 7 bases; junction bases outside the gene matches: 12. Germline CDR1 reads SEHNR; CDR2 reads FQNEAQ (reference sequence).

V usage is TRBV10-3 and J usage is TRBJ2-7; 9 bases line up with TRBD1. Germline assignment: CDR1 ENHRY and CDR2 SYGVKD. The CDR3 has 14 residues. Trimming took 3 bases from V and 3 from J; bases not matched to a gene: 3. The CDR3 sequence is CAISDTGGHYEQYF. CDR3 DNA sequence: TGTGCCATCAGTGATACAGGGGGCCACTACGAGCAGTACTTC.

For this clone: Other DNA variants within this sample encode the same CDR3. V usage is TRBV18 and J usage is TRBJ1-2; weak D call: TRBD1 (5 bases). The V end was cut by 1 base, the J end by 8 bases, with 11 bases between. Germline lookup yields CDR1 KGHSH and CDR2 LQKENI. CDR3 size: 13 residues. CDR3 bases: TGTGCCAGCTCACCACTCCAGGGAGAAGGCTACACCTTC. This codes for CASSPLQGEGYTF.